These 18 T cell receptor beta chains were sequenced from one sample in a study of blood T cell repertoires in COVID-19. Profiled with immunoSEQ multiplex PCR; TCRdb holds only in-frame clones, not every one. Of approximately 180,000 clones listed, about 90% are singletons. The sequencing sample was made of peripheral blood. These receptor sequences come from a man aged 60 to 69 with active or convalescent COVID-19.

The chain links TRBV10-3 to TRBJ1-5, with D maybe TRBD1 (6 bases). Trimming took 4 bases from V and 7 from J, leaving 20 bases between them. The CDR3 spans 16 residues. CDR1 and CDR2 from the germline V gene are ENHRY and SYGVKD. The CDR3 loop reads CAISAGTGTPEQPQHF. Written as DNA, the CDR3 is TGTGCCATCAGTGCCGGAACAGGGACGCCCGAGCAGCCCCAGCATTTT.

As regards this clone: Within the sample, other DNA sequences also encode this same CDR3. The chain carries TRBV3-1 (or the pseudogene TRBV3-2) and TRBJ2-2; 9 positions agree with TRBD2. Germline values: CDR1 LGHDT, CDR2 YNNKEL (reference sequence). The CDR3 is made up of 15 amino acids. With V trimmed by 9 bases and J by 1 base, 6 bases remained unmatched. In DNA, the CDR3 is TGTGCCAGTACCCTAGCGGGGAAGAACACCGGGGAGCTGTTTTTT. It is translated as CASTLAGKNTGELFF.

The V call is TRBV9, the J call TRBJ1-2; D is undetermined. Looked up from germline, CDR1 is SGDLS and CDR2 is YYNGEE. The V gene lost 4 bases and the J gene lost 8 bases, with 9 bases spanning the gap. CDR3 size: 11 residues. This CDR3 is CASSSPRGYTF. The CDR3 DNA reads TGTGCCAGCAGCTCTCCCAGGGGCTACACCTTC.

The chain joins TRBV2 to TRBJ2-1; TRBD2 matches at 10 bases. This CDR3 comprises 15 residues. Germline V gives CDR1 SNHLY, CDR2 FYNNEI. J was trimmed by 8 bases and V by 7 bases; bases with no gene match: 11. CDR3 bases: TGTGCCAGCACCCCGGGACTAGCGTTTTGGGATGAGCAGTTCTTC. Protein product: CASTPGLAFWDEQFF.

The chain employs TRBV9 and TRBJ1-2, with D hard to call. Looked up from germline, CDR1 is SGDLS and CDR2 is YYNGEE. The CDR3 has 13 residues. Trimming took 1 base from V and 6 from J, leaving 10 bases between them. The CDR3 region is CASSVSGPDGYTF. The CDR3 DNA is TGTGCCAGCAGCGTAAGCGGGCCGGATGGCTACACCTTC.

This clone was counted ten times or more. The genes are TRBV7-2 and TRBJ2-7, with 7 bases fitting TRBD1. V trimming: 4 bases; J trimming: 6 bases; junction bases outside the gene matches: 12. Per the germline V gene, CDR1 is SGHTA and CDR2 is FQGNSA. The CDR3 covers 15 residues. This CDR3 is CASSSAAQQGIEQYF. The CDR3, as DNA: TGTGCCAGCAGCTCCGCCGCTCAACAGGGGATCGAGCAGTACTTC.

The chain couples TRBV9 to TRBJ2-3; TRBD2 matches 10 bases. The CDR3 runs 16 residues. The germline CDR1 and CDR2 sequences are SGDLS and YYNGEE. The V gene end was trimmed by 4 bases and the J gene end by 10 bases; junction bases not matched to a gene: 15. Here the CDR3 reads CASSPLGTSVRASQYF. The CDR3 DNA reads TGTGCCAGCAGCCCGCTCGGGACTAGCGTTCGGGCATCGCAGTATTTT.

This clone was observed a few times. The CDR3 DNA is TGTGCCAGCACCCGGAGCCGGGACTCAGTCGATGGCTACACCTTC. Translating gives CASTRSRDSVDGYTF. V and J are TRBV7-9 and TRBJ1-2; the D gene is possibly TRBD1 (5 bases). The germline V gene has CDR1 SEHNR and CDR2 FQNEAQ (reference sequence). V lost 7 bases to trimming and J lost 6 bases, with 21 bases between them. The CDR3 extends over 15 amino acids.

This clone was observed a handful of times. The chain carries TRBV6-5 and TRBJ1-2; weak D call: TRBD1 (5 bases). V was cut by 2 bases and J by 4 bases, with 11 bases left in between. Germline values: CDR1 MNHEY, CDR2 SVGAGI. The CDR3 contains 14 residues. The CDR3: CASSYAHRTYGYTF. For the CDR3, the DNA is TGTGCCAGCAGTTACGCCCACAGGACCTATGGCTACACCTTC.

The chain uses TRBV10-2 and TRBJ2-5; 11 bases line up with TRBD2. The CDR3 length is 15 residues. J gave up 5 bases and V 6 bases, and 8 bases lay outside the gene matches. Germline V gene data show CDR1 as WSHSY and CDR2 as SAAADI. CDR3 DNA sequence: TGCGCCAGCAGGGAAACTAGCGGGGGTGGGGAGACCCAGTACTTC. Its translation: CASRETSGGGETQYF.

This sequence joins TRBV7-2 and TRBJ1-2, with D tentatively TRBD1 (5 bases). Germline V gene lookup returns CDR1 SGHTA and CDR2 FQGNSA. This CDR3 has 15 residues. Trimming removed 2 bases from V and 0 bases from J, with 10 bases in between. CDR3 sequence reads: CASSLTGRANYGYTF. CDR3 bases: TGTGCCAGCAGCTTAACAGGCCGGGCTAACTATGGCTACACCTTC.

The CDR3 reads CASSEGTGVLYTEAFF. CDR3 nucleotide sequence: TGTGCCAGCAGTGAAGGGACAGGGGTTTTGTACACTGAAGCTTTCTTT. The chain employs TRBV6-1 and TRBJ1-1; 9 bases map to TRBD1. Germline V CDR1 and CDR2: MNHNS, SASEGT. V gave up 1 base and J gave up 3 bases; unmatched junction bases: 6. The CDR3 consists of 16 residues.

The rearrangement joins TRBV18 to TRBJ2-6; TRBD2 matches 8 bases. This CDR3 contains 19 residues. V was clipped by 3 bases and J by 1 base; unmatched bases: 11. The germline V gene encodes CDR1 KGHSH and CDR2 LQKENI. The CDR3 spells CASSPSARGGRSGANVLTF. CDR3 bases: TGTGCCAGCTCACCCTCCGCTCGGGGGGGGCGGTCTGGGGCCAACGTCCTGACTTTC.

V usage is TRBV11-2 and J usage is TRBJ2-7; 10 bases are shared with TRBD1. The V gene end was trimmed by 5 bases and the J gene end by 2 bases; junction bases not matched to a gene: 6. The CDR3 has 15 amino acids. Germline CDR1 reads SGHAT; CDR2 reads FQNNGV. CDR3 loop: CASSLAGTGAYEQYF. Written as DNA, the CDR3 is TGTGCCAGCAGCCTCGCCGGGACAGGGGCCTACGAGCAGTACTTC.

The chain carries TRBV5-4 and TRBJ1-3, with 7 bases matching TRBD1. This CDR3 has 15 residues. V lost 4 bases and J lost 11; bases outside the gene matches: 15. Germline CDR1 and CDR2: SGHNT and YYREEE (reference sequence). This chain's CDR3 is CASSPSYTGEVPIYF. CDR3 DNA sequence: TGTGCCAGCAGCCCCTCGTACACAGGGGAAGTGCCCATATATTTT.

In this sample, this clone turned up once. This chain joins TRBV5-8 and TRBJ1-4; 8 nucleotides match TRBD1. The CDR3 contains 15 residues. Trimming cost V 4 bases and J 9 bases; bases outside gene matches: 11. Germline loops: CDR1 SGHTS, CDR2 YDEGEE. The CDR3 loop is CASSLDRDRNQKLFF. In DNA, the CDR3 is TGTGCCAGCAGCCTCGACCGGGACAGGAATCAAAAACTGTTTTTT.

The V and J genes are TRBV3-1 (or the pseudogene TRBV3-2) and TRBJ2-1; D is possibly TRBD2 (6 bases). The CDR3 sequence is 13 residues long. CDR1 LGHDT and CDR2 YNNKEL come from the germline V gene (reference sequence). V lost 1 base to trimming and J lost 7 bases, with 8 bases between them. The CDR3 nucleotides are TGTGCCAGCAGCCAAGGTCTAGCGAATGAGCAGTTCTTC. Protein: CASSQGLANEQFF.

The chain recombines TRBV6-5 with TRBJ1-6; TRBD1 matches at 8 bases. Trimming took 8 bases from V and 7 from J; bases not matched to a gene: 1. The germline V gene has CDR1 MNHEY and CDR2 SVGAGI. The CDR3 contains 12 residues. DNA for the CDR3: TGTGCCAGCGGGGACAGGAATTCACCCCTCCACTTT. Translated, it gives CASGDRNSPLHF.